This TCR beta chain was captured in a study of radiation and T cells in renal cell carcinoma. Overall study context: Nephrectomy followed 15 Gy stereotactic body radiation by 4 weeks. Study-wide results and limits: Baseline intratumoral clonotype presence is unknown without pretreatment biopsies. From baseline, blood top tumor clonotypes peaked at 2 weeks post-radiation.

Only in-frame clones appear in the TCRdb table, and some are missing; sequencing was by immunoSEQ multiplex PCR. The sample includes 120,000 or so clones, 75% to 85% of them seen just once. About this clone: Its specificity is not known.

Sample time point: blood 2 weeks post-SBRT. Treatment defined: 15 Gy SBRT to primary tumor, nephrectomy 4 weeks later. Germline assignment: CDR1 LNHDA and CDR2 SQIVND (reference sequence). The CDR3 spans 15 residues. The V gene lost 3 bases and the J gene lost 0 bases, with 10 bases spanning the gap. The sequence was obtained from a woman aged 60-75 years with renal cell carcinoma. The specimen comprised blood, sampled from a patient whose treatment included radiotherapy and nephrectomy. The chain is built from TRBV19 and TRBJ2-3; TRBD2 might be the D (6 bases). The CDR3 coding sequence is TGTGCCAGTAGTATGGTGGGGGGTAGCACAGATACGCAGTATTTT. Amino acid sequence: CASSMVGGSTDTQYF. Using reference TRBV19 and TRBJ2-3 for the parts outside the CDR3, the full variable domain is DGGITQSPKYLFRKEGQNVTLSCEQNLNHDAMYWYRQDPGQGLRLIYYSQIVNDFQKGDIAEGYSVSREKKESFPLTVTSAQKNPTAFYLCASSMVGGSTDTQYFGPGTRLTVL.